This T cell receptor (beta chain) was profiled in a study of blood T cell repertoires in COVID-19. The wider study: T cells, B-cell-depleted T cells, or PBMCs provided the cDNA or gDNA that served as material.

Sequenced by immunoSEQ multiplex PCR; TCRdb stores in-frame clones only, minus some. The sample shows about 330,000 clones, about 90% of them seen only once. This CDR3 comprises 15 residues. Trimming cost V 6 bases and J 5 bases; bases outside gene matches: 10. Germline values: CDR1 MNHEY, CDR2 SVGAGI. Participant ages covered about 18 to 90 years across some 25 US areas. Clinical history reported by participants formed the basis on which cohorts were assigned. The chain couples TRBV6-5 to TRBJ1-5; 7 nucleotides agree with TRBD1. The sequence came from a woman in her thirties who had recovered from COVID-19. Sequencing was carried out using PBMCs or T cells enriched from blood (not recorded which). CDR3 region: CASRETGNTHQPQHF. Here the CDR3 DNA reads TGTGCCAGCAGGGAGACAGGGAACACTCATCAGCCCCAGCATTTT.